These 20 T cell receptor beta chains came from one sample sequenced in a study of breast tumors, draining lymph nodes, adjacent tissues. Breast cancer patients provided tissue from their axillary draining lymph nodes. One entry per CDR3 protein results from TCRdb running MiXCR on the multiplex PCR reads. The sample contains over 200,000 distinct CDR3 sequences, approximately 29% of which appear only once. Sequences were obtained from axillary lymph node tissue. The receptors were sampled from a female donor with breast cancer. Some clones in this sample may be carry-over from other donors' samples.

This clonotype was seen at least ten times. The V and J genes are TRBV18 and TRBJ2-7; D perhaps matches TRBD2 (7 bases). This CDR3 is built from 15 residues. Germline V gives CDR1 KGHSH, CDR2 LQKENI. The V and J ends lost 3 bases and 4 bases respectively, with 16 bases between them. CDR3 in DNA: TGTGCCAGCTCACCCAGGGGAGGGGGGCTTTACGAGCAGTACTTC. This gives the protein CASSPRGGGLYEQYF.

This clonotype has at least ten counts. The J gene is TRBJ1-2, the V gene TRBV6-6; 9 positions agree with TRBD1. Germline values: CDR1 MNHNY, CDR2 SVGAGI (reference sequence). The CDR3 spans 14 residues. V gave up 5 bases and J gave up 7 bases; unmatched junction bases: 8. CDR3 bases: TGTGCCAGCAGTCTCCCGACAGGGGGAAGTGGCTACACCTTC. Protein product: CASSLPTGGSGYTF.

This clonotype is a singleton in its sample. The chain joins TRBV5-1 to TRBJ2-7; 8 bases are a match to TRBD1. The trim removed 7 bases at V and 6 bases at J, leaving 9 bases unmatched. CDR1 is SGHRS and CDR2 is YFSETQ in the germline V gene. The CDR3 length is 13 residues. This CDR3 reads CASGPGTGGEQYF. The CDR3 DNA reads as TGCGCCAGCGGACCCGGGACAGGTGGCGAGCAGTACTTC.

The sample holds a few counts of this clonotype. The rearrangement joins TRBV6-1 to TRBJ2-7; TRBD1 matches at 7 bases. V lost 6 bases, J lost 2 bases, and 7 bases stayed unmatched. This CDR3 spans 14 amino acids. Germline V gene data show CDR1 as MNHNS and CDR2 as SASEGT. CDR3 sequence: CASRRQGGAYEQYF. The DNA of the CDR3 is TGTGCCAGCAGACGACAGGGTGGAGCCTACGAGCAGTACTTC.

This clonotype was counted at least ten times. The rearrangement links TRBV6-1 to TRBJ2-2; possible D gene TRBD2, 6 bases. The CDR3 sequence is 13 residues long. Germline V gives CDR1 MNHNS, CDR2 SASEGT. Trimming cost V 10 bases and J 5 bases, with 14 bases left between them. The CDR3 DNA reads as TGTGCCACCCGGGACCGGGGGACCGGGGAGCTGTTTTTT. This sequence encodes CATRDRGTGELFF.

This clonotype was observed at least ten times. The chain combines TRBV25-1 with TRBJ2-5; TRBD2 matches at 7 bases. V shed 0 bases and J 3 bases; nucleotides not matched to a gene: 13. Germline V gene lookup returns CDR1 MGHDK and CDR2 SYGVNS. The CDR3 has 18 amino acids. This chain's CDR3 is CASSEYGGAGVREETQYF. The CDR3 DNA reads as TGTGCCAGCAGTGAATATGGAGGTGCGGGAGTGAGAGAAGAGACCCAGTACTTC.

This clonotype was seen ten or more times. CDR3 in DNA: TGCGCCAGCAGCCCGAAAGACAGGGGGCCAAATGAAAAACTGTTTTTT. Its protein is CASSPKDRGPNEKLFF. The chain combines TRBV4-1 with TRBJ1-4; 10 bases align to TRBD1. Unmatched junction bases numbered 7, after V lost 4 bases and J lost 5 bases. CDR3 length: 16 residues. CDR1 and CDR2 (germline): MGHRA, YSYEKL.

V and J are TRBV20-1 and TRBJ1-2; TRBD1 matches 7 bases. This CDR3 is built from 15 residues. The trim removed 5 bases at V and 2 bases at J, leaving 11 bases unmatched. Germline-derived CDR1 and CDR2 are DFQATT and SNEGSKA (reference sequence). This CDR3 is CSARDSPRRNYGYTF. The CDR3 DNA reads TGCAGTGCTCGGGACAGCCCTCGCAGGAACTATGGCTACACCTTC.

This clonotype has ten or more counts. The rearrangement links TRBV9 to TRBJ2-3, with D possibly being TRBD2 (6 bases). Looked up from germline, CDR1 is SGDLS and CDR2 is YYNGEE. Deletions cut 3 bases from V and 4 bases from J, with 18 bases between. There are 16 residues in the CDR3. The CDR3: CASSAGVGSPADTQYF. In DNA, the CDR3 is TGTGCCAGCAGCGCGGGGGTCGGGAGTCCCGCAGATACGCAGTATTTT.

V is TRBV20-1 and J is TRBJ2-5; a possible D gene is TRBD2 (5 bases). CDR1 and CDR2 (germline): DFQATT, SNEGSKA (reference sequence). V was shortened by 7 bases and J by 7 bases, with 7 bases between the two germline ends. This CDR3 has 9 amino acids. The chain's CDR3 is CSVGGTQYF. CDR3 sequence (DNA): TGCAGTGTTGGAGGGACCCAGTACTTC.

The sample holds many counts of this clonotype. The CDR3 reads CASRTADRGIYEQYF. The CDR3 nucleotides read TGTGCCAGCAGGACAGCGGACAGGGGAATATACGAGCAGTACTTC. The chain has TRBV6-1 and TRBJ2-7; 9 nucleotides align to TRBD1. V shed 6 bases, J shed 4 bases, and the junction held 10 bases outside the gene matches. Germline V gene data show CDR1 as MNHNS and CDR2 as SASEGT. CDR3 size: 15 residues.

This clonotype appeared a few times. This may arise from a read error, as a much more abundant clone is one base away. The chain couples TRBV20-1 to TRBJ2-5; 10 nucleotides match TRBD2. Germline V gene data show CDR1 as DFQATT and CDR2 as SNEGSKA (reference sequence). This CDR3 comprises 15 residues. The J segment lost 4 bases and the V segment lost 1 base, leaving 6 bases of the junction unmatched. In nucleotides, the CDR3 is TGCAGTGCTAGAGCCGCTAGCGGGAGTGCAGAGACCCAGTACTTC. Translating gives CSARAASGSAETQYF.

This clonotype has at least ten counts. The rearrangement uses TRBV28 and TRBJ2-3; D is unclear. CDR1 and CDR2 (germline): MDHEN, SYDVKM. This CDR3 region has 16 residues. The V end was cut by 7 bases, the J end by 4 bases, with 21 bases between. CDR3 DNA sequence: TGTGCCAGCACTACCCCAAAGGCAGCGCGAGCAGATACGCAGTATTTT. Its protein product is CASTTPKAARADTQYF. Drawing the rest from reference TRBV28 and TRBJ2-3, the complete variable domain is DVKVTQSSRYLVKRTGEKVFLECVQDMDHENMFWYRQDPGLGLRLIYFSYDVKMKEKGDIPEGYSVSREKKERFSLILESASTNQTSMYLCASTTPKAARADTQYFGPGTRLTVL.

This clonotype was seen many times. V and J are TRBV12-5 and TRBJ1-6; D gene ambiguous. The CDR3 extends over 13 amino acids. Deletions cut 7 bases from V and 10 bases from J, with 14 bases between. The V gene's germline CDR1 is LGHNT and CDR2 FRNRAP. Here the CDR3 reads CASALGQESPLHF. DNA of the CDR3: TGTGCTAGTGCCTTAGGCCAGGAATCACCCCTCCACTTT.

In this sample, this clonotype turned up many times. The CDR3 DNA reads TGTGCCAGCAGCTTAGAGACTAGCGGGAGAGAAACAGATACGCAGTATTTT. Translation: CASSLETSGRETDTQYF. The chain links TRBV7-2 to TRBJ2-3; 12 bases agree with TRBD2. The CDR3 is 17 residues long. The J segment lost 3 bases and the V segment lost 1 base, leaving 5 bases of the junction unmatched. Germline loops: CDR1 SGHTA, CDR2 FQGNSA.

This clonotype occurred once. V usage is TRBV11-2 and J usage is TRBJ2-1, with 9 bases aligning to TRBD2. Germline lookup yields CDR1 SGHAT and CDR2 FQNNGV. Unmatched junction bases numbered 9, after V lost 1 base and J lost 5 bases. The CDR3 loop spans 17 amino acids. CDR3 loop: CASSLAPGLAGNNEQFF. CDR3 DNA sequence: TGTGCCAGCAGCTTAGCCCCCGGGCTAGCGGGGAACAATGAGCAGTTCTTC.

V and J are TRBV29-1 and TRBJ2-5; D is possibly TRBD2 (7 bases). The germline CDR1 and CDR2 sequences are SQVTM and ANQGSEA. With 4 bases removed from V and 5 bases from J, the gap between germline ends came to 23 bases. The CDR3 loop spans 16 amino acids. CDR3 amino acids: CSVGAGAGDWDETQYF. The DNA for the CDR3 is TGCAGCGTTGGGGCAGGGGCGGGAGATTGGGACGAGACCCAGTACTTC. The full variable domain, rest sourced from reference TRBV29-1 and TRBJ2-5, is SAVISQKPSRDICQRGTSLTIQCQVDSQVTMMFWYRQQPGQSLTLIATANQGSEATYESGFVIDKFPISRPNLTFSTLTVSNMSPEDSSIYLCSVGAGAGDWDETQYFGPGTRLLVL.

Many counts were recorded for this clonotype. V is TRBV4-1 and J is TRBJ2-1; TRBD2 might be the D (6 bases). This CDR3 comprises 17 residues. V shed 5 bases and J shed 0 bases, with 17 bases lying between them. CDR1 MGHRA and CDR2 YSYEKL come from the germline V gene. The CDR3 loop reads CASSGGSGLSSYNEQFF. The CDR3 coding sequence is TGCGCCAGCAGCGGGGGGAGCGGGTTAAGCTCCTACAATGAGCAGTTCTTC.

About this clonotype: Without the conserved terminal phenylalanine or tryptophan, this CDR3 likely stems from a read error. The chain joins TRBV7-8 to TRBJ1-1; D is uncertain. CDR1 and CDR2 (germline): SGHVS, FQNEAQ. V lost 4 bases to trimming and J lost 7 bases, with 16 bases between them. The CDR3 sequence is 14 residues long. CDR3 sequence reads: CASSSDRGSFEAFL. CDR3 nucleotide sequence: TGTGCCAGCAGCTCGGACCGGGGTAGTTTTGAAGCTTTCTTG.

As regards this clonotype: A junction end diverges from the germline sequence, so it may reflect a read error. The chain combines TRBV12-3 or TRBV12-4 with TRBJ2-7; 10 bases fit TRBD2. The CDR3 runs to 16 residues. CDR3: CASSFSGTSATYEQHF. In DNA form, the CDR3 reads TGTGCCAGCAGTTTCTCCGGGACTAGCGCGACCTACGAGCAGCACTTC.